Sequencing of this T cell receptor (beta chain) was carried out in a study of memory CD4+ T cells and cytomegalovirus serostatus. Study background: Of the healthy Belgian adults, under 10 were CMV seropositive and about 24 seronegative.

The sort gate was single viable CD3+CD4+CD8-CD45RO+ cells for memory CD4+ T cells. Serostatus was set by detecting CMV pp150, pp28, p38, p52 IgG. The V and J ends lost 3 bases and 8 bases respectively, with 17 bases between them. CDR3 length: 15 residues. CDR1 and CDR2 (germline): SGDLS, YYNGEE. To note about this clone: Its antigen is not known.

Some clones are missing from TCRdb's copy, which holds only in-frame ones; the method was immunoSEQ multiplex PCR. The sample has over 40,000 clones, 70% to 80% seen once. Notes on the study in general: 67 of 164 known CMV-associated TCRbeta sequences appeared in CD4+ memory.

The chain couples TRBV9 to TRBJ1-4, with D hard to call. This TCR was recovered from an adult in good health and CMV-seronegative. The sequenced material came from memory CD4+ T cells from blood. The CDR3 is CASSARAGQEEKLFF. The CDR3 DNA sequence: TGTGCCAGCAGCGCGAGAGCTGGTCAAGAGGAAAAACTGTTTTTT.